Presented here are 8 T cell receptor beta chains from one specimen sequenced in a study of shared T cell receptors in the human thymus. Sequencing used immunoSEQ multiplex PCR; TCRdb keeps in-frame clones, though not all of them. The table records 640,000 or so clones, over 75% of them present only once. This sample also appeared in a second study, on human thymus T cells.

The material sequenced was thymocytes. The receptors were sampled from a boy under two years old with a congenital heart defect.

The chain recombines TRBV7-2 with TRBJ2-5; tentative D call: TRBD1 (6 bases). Trimming cost V 2 bases and J 4 bases, with 20 bases left between them. The germline V gene encodes CDR1 SGHTA and CDR2 FQGNSA. This CDR3 has 17 residues. CDR3 in amino acids: CASSLRTGMKPGETQYF. The CDR3 nucleotides read TGTGCCAGCAGCTTAAGAACAGGGATGAAACCCGGAGAGACCCAGTACTTC. The whole variable domain, filled in from reference TRBV7-2 and TRBJ2-5, reads GAGVSQSPSNKVTEKGKDVELRCDPISGHTALYWYRQSLGQGLEFLIYFQGNSAPDKSGLPSDRFSAERTGGSVSTLTIQRTQQEDSAVYLCASSLRTGMKPGETQYFGPGTRLLVL.

This chain connects TRBV19 to TRBJ2-3; no definite D call. Trimming removed 6 bases at V and 1 base at J, with 5 bases between. CDR3 length: 12 amino acids. Germline CDR1 reads LNHDA; CDR2 reads SQIVND (reference sequence). The CDR3 region is CASSTRTDTQYF. The CDR3 DNA sequence: TGTGCCAGTAGCACTCGCACAGATACGCAGTATTTT.

The V and J genes are TRBV19 and TRBJ1-5, with 12 bases lining up with TRBD1. CDR1 and CDR2 (germline): LNHDA, SQIVND (reference sequence). The CDR3 consists of 18 residues. The trim removed 5 bases at V and 8 bases at J, leaving 16 bases unmatched. The CDR3 protein is CASSGRRTGTGGYEPQHF. The DNA of the CDR3 is TGTGCCAGTAGTGGACGCCGCACCGGGACAGGGGGCTATGAGCCCCAGCATTTT.

This clone was observed a single time. The rearrangement joins TRBV4-3 to TRBJ2-1, with D possibly being TRBD1 (5 bases). V gave up 0 bases and J gave up 10 bases, with 16 bases separating them. This CDR3 has 15 residues. Germline V CDR1 and CDR2: LGHNA, YSLEER. CDR3 protein: CASSQDPQTVREQFF. The DNA of the CDR3 is TGCGCCAGCAGCCAAGATCCGCAGACAGTCAGAGAGCAGTTCTTC.

V usage is TRBV28 and J usage is TRBJ1-5; 7 bases fit TRBD1. The CDR3 is made up of 15 amino acids. Germline V lookup: CDR1 MDHEN, CDR2 SYDVKM. V lost 2 bases, J lost 5 bases, and 6 bases stayed unmatched. CDR3 nucleotides: TGTGCCAGCAGTTTAAGACAGGGCTTACATCAGCCCCAGCATTTT. Amino acids: CASSLRQGLHQPQHF.

The CDR3 DNA sequence: TGTGCCAGCAGCTTTGCGGGAGGCGTGCTTGGCGAGCAGTACTTC. Amino acid sequence: CASSFAGGVLGEQYF. The gene calls are TRBV5-6 and TRBJ2-7; 8 bases agree with TRBD2. Germline CDR1 is SGHDT and CDR2 is YYEEEE. V shed 2 bases and J 6 bases; nucleotides not matched to a gene: 10. This CDR3 spans 15 amino acids.

This chain connects TRBV4-3 to TRBJ2-3, with D possibly matching TRBD1 (5 bases). The CDR3 contains 15 residues. V was pared by 2 bases and J by 0 bases, with 9 bases between. Germline V gene sequence: CDR1 LGHNA, CDR2 YSLEER. CDR3 nucleotide sequence: TGCGCCAGCAGCCAAAGGGGCGCCAGCACAGATACGCAGTATTTT. Translation: CASSQRGASTDTQYF.

The chain joins TRBV5-4 to TRBJ2-7, with 10 positions matching TRBD2. The germline V gene encodes CDR1 SGHNT and CDR2 YYREEE (reference sequence). The J segment lost 7 bases and the V segment lost 4 bases, leaving 26 bases of the junction unmatched. The CDR3 is 20 residues long. CDR3 nucleotide sequence: TGTGCCAGCAGCCGACCCCAGTGGCCACTAGCGGGAAAGAGGAGGGTAGAGCAGTACTTC. Amino acid sequence: CASSRPQWPLAGKRRVEQYF.